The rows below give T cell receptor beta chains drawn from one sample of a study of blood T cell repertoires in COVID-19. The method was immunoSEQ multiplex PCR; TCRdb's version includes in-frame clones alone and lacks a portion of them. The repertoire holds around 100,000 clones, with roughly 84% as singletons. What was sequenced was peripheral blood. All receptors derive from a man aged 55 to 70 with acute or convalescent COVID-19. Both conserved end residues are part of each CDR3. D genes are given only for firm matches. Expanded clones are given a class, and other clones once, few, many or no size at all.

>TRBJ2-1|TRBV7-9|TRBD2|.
CASSVSSGGLYNEQFF
TGTGCCAGCAGCGTATCTAGCGGGGGACTTTACAATGAGCAGTTCTTC
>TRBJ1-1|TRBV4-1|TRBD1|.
CASTPDRGRMNTEAFF
TGCGCCAGCACTCCTGACAGGGGACGAATGAACACTGAAGCTTTCTTT
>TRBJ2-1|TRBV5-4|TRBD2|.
CASSVLAGGYNEQFF
TGTGCCAGCAGCGTACTAGCGGGGGGCTACAATGAGCAGTTCTTC
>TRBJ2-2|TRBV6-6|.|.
CASSYSEGSGTGELFF
TGTGCCAGCAGTTACTCAGAGGGATCGGGCACCGGGGAGCTGTTTTTT
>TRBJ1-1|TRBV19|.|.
CASSISEQPNTEAFF
TGTGCCAGTAGTATTTCGGAACAGCCGAACACTGAAGCTTTCTTT
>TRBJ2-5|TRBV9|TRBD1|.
CASSPDRGLETQYF
TGTGCCAGCAGCCCCGACAGGGGTTTAGAGACCCAGTACTTC
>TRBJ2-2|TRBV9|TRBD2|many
CASSGSGGGHTGELFF
TGTGCCAGCAGCGGTAGCGGGGGGGGGCACACCGGGGAGCTGTTTTTT
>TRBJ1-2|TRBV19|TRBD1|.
CASRMTGQGVFGYTF
TGTGCCAGTAGAATGACCGGGCAGGGGGTGTTCGGCTACACCTTC
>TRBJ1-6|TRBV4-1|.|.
CASSQDLSSPLHF
TGCGCCAGCAGCCAAGATCTTAGTTCACCCCTCCACTTT
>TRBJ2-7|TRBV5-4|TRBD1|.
CAGSGQGTYEQYF
TGTGCCGGGTCGGGACAGGGTACCTACGAGCAGTACTTC
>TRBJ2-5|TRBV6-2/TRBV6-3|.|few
CASSSRHGLKETQYF
TGTGCCAGCAGTAGCCGACATGGACTAAAAGAGACCCAGTACTTC
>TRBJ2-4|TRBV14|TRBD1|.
CATPGRGQGKNIQYF
TGTGCCACCCCAGGGAGAGGACAGGGGAAAAACATTCAGTACTTC
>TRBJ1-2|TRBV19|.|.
CASSRIPWRGRDYGYTF
TGTGCCAGTAGTAGGATCCCATGGCGGGGGCGCGACTATGGCTACACCTTC
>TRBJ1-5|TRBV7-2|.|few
CASSSRVNQPQHF
TGTGCCAGCAGCTCACGGGTCAATCAGCCCCAGCATTTT
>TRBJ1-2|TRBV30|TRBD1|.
CAWDGQGDDGYTF
TGTGCCTGGGATGGACAGGGGGATGATGGCTACACCTTC
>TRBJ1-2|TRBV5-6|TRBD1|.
CASSRTGPDYGYTF
TGTGCCAGCAGCCGGACAGGGCCAGACTATGGCTACACCTTC
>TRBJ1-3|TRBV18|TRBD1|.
CASSLDRTGAGNTIYF
TGTGCCAGCTCACTTGATCGGACAGGGGCTGGAAACACCATATATTTT
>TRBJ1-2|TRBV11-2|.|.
CASSPTGDTYGYTF
TGTGCCAGCAGCCCCACCGGGGACACCTATGGCTACACCTTC
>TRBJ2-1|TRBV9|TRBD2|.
CASSPSGGEYNEQFF
TGTGCCAGCAGCCCAAGCGGGGGGGAATACAATGAGCAGTTCTTC